This T cell receptor beta chain was sequenced in a study of blood T cell repertoires in COVID-19. Study background: The United States, Italy and Spain provided the acute and convalescent COVID-19 samples. PBMCs, B-cell-depleted T cells, or T cells provided the cDNA or gDNA that made up the material.

Per the study methods: Amplification of reference gene primers provided the estimated nucleated cell counts. Repertoires were generated with immunoSEQ multiplex PCR, while TCRdb's copy carries only in-frame clones and drops some. V and J calls and clone size follow that table, whereas D and trimming were derived from the DNA. Among 52,000 or so clones listed, just under 85% were seen once. Looked up from germline, CDR1 is SNHLY and CDR2 is FYNNEI. CDR3 length equals 15 residues. V was pared by 5 bases and J by 0 bases, with 11 bases between. Sequencing was performed on peripheral blood. The receptor comes from a human donor in a cohort sampled during active COVID-19. The V call is TRBV2, the J call TRBJ1-5; no firm D call. The CDR3 DNA reads TGTGCCAGCAGTCCCGAACAGTCTAGCAATCAGCCCCAGCATTTT. This encodes CASSPEQSSNQPQHF.